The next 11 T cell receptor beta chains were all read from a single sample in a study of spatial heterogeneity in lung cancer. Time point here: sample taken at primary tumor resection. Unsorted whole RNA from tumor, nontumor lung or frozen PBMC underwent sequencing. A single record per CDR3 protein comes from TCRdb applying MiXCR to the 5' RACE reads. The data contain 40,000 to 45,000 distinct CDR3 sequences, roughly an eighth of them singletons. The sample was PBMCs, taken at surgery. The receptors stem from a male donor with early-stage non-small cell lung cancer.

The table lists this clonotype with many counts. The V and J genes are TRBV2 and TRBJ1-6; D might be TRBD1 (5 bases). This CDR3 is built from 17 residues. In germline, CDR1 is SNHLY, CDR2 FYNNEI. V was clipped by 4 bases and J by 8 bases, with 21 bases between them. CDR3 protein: CASSAPHRTASDSPLHF. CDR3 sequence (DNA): TGTGCCAGCAGTGCACCCCACAGGACGGCCTCAGATTCACCCCTCCACTTT.

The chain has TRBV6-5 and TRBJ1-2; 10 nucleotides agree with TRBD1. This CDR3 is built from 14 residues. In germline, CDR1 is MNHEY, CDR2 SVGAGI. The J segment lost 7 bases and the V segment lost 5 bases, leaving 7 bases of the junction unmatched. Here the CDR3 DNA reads TGTGCCAGCAGTCCGGGACAGGGGAGGCCTGGCTACACCTTC. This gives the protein CASSPGQGRPGYTF.

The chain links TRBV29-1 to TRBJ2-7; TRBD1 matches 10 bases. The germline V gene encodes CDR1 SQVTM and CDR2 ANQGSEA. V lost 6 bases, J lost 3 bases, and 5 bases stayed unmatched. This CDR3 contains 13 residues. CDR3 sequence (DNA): TGCAGCGTCAAGACAGGGGGCGGCTACGAGCAGTACTTC. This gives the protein CSVKTGGGYEQYF.

CDR3 sequence: CSVEVETQYF. CDR3 nucleotides: TGCAGCGTTGAGGTGGAGACCCAGTACTTC. The chain uses TRBV29-1 and TRBJ2-5, with D unresolved. CDR3 length: 10 amino acids. Germline CDR1 SQVTM, CDR2 ANQGSEA. The V and J ends lost 3 bases and 5 bases respectively, with 4 bases between them.

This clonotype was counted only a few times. CDR3 protein: CASSLAQGVSYNEQFF. The CDR3 DNA reads as TGCGCCAGCAGCTTGGCCCAGGGGGTGTCCTACAATGAGCAGTTCTTC. The chain recombines TRBV5-1 with TRBJ2-1, with 7 nucleotides matching TRBD1. This CDR3 spans 16 amino acids. Germline CDR1 SGHRS, CDR2 YFSETQ. The ends lost 0 bases at V and 1 base at J; junction bases unmatched: 4.

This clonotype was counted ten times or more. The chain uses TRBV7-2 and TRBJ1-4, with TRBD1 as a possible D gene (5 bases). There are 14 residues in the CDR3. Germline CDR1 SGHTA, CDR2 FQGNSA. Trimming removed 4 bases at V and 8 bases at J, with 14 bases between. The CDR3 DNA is TGTGCCAGCAGCTCCCTTGGGGGAGTCGAAAAACTGTTTTTT. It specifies CASSSLGGVEKLFF.

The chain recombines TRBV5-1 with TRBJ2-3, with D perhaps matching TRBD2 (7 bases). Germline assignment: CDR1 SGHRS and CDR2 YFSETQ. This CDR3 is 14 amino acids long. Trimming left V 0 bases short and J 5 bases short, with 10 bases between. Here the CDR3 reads CASSLAGGQDTQYF. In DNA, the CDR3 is TGCGCCAGCAGCTTGGCCGGGGGGCAAGATACGCAGTATTTT.

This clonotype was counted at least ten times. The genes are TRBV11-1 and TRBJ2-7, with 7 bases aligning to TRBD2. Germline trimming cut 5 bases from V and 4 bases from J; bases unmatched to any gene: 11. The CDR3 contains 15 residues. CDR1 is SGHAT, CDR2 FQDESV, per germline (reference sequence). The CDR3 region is CASSLDGTTLYEQYF. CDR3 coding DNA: TGTGCCAGCAGCCTCGACGGGACTACCCTTTACGAGCAGTACTTC.

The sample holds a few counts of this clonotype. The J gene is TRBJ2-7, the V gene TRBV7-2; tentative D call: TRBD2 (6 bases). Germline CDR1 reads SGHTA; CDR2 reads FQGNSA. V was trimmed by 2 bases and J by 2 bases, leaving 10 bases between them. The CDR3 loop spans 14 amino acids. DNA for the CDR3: TGTGCCAGCAGCTTAAACCCGGGGGCCTACGAGCAGTACTTC. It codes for CASSLNPGAYEQYF. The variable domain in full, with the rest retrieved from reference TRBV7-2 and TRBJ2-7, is GAGVSQSPSNKVTEKGKDVELRCDPISGHTALYWYRQSLGQGLEFLIYFQGNSAPDKSGLPSDRFSAERTGGSVSTLTIQRTQQEDSAVYLCASSLNPGAYEQYFGPGTRLTVT.

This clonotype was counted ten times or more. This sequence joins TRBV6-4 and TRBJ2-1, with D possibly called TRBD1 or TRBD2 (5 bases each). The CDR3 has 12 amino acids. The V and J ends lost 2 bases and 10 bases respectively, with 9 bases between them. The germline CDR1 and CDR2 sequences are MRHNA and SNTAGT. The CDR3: CASSDQGVEQFF. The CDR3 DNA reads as TGTGCCAGCAGTGACCAGGGAGTAGAGCAGTTCTTC.

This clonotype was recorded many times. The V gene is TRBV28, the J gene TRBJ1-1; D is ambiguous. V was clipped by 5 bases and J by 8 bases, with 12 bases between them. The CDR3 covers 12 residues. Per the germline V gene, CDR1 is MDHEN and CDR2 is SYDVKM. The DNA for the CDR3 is TGTGCCAGCAGTCTCGTAGGAGCCGAAGCTTTCTTT. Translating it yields CASSLVGAEAFF.